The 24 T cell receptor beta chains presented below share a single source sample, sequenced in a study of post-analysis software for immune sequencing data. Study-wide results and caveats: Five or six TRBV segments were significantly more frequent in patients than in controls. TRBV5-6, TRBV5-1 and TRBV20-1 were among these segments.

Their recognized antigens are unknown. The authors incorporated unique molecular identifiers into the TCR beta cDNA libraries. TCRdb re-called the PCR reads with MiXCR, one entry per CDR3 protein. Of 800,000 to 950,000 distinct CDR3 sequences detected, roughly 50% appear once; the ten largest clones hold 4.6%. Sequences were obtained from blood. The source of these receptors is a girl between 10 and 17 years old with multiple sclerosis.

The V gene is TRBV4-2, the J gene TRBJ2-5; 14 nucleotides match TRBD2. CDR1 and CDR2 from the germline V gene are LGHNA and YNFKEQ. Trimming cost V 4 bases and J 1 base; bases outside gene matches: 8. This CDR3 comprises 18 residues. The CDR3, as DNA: TGTGCCAGCAGCCCACGGACTAGCGGGGGGCCTTCCCAAGAGACCCAGTACTTC. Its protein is CASSPRTSGGPSQETQYF.

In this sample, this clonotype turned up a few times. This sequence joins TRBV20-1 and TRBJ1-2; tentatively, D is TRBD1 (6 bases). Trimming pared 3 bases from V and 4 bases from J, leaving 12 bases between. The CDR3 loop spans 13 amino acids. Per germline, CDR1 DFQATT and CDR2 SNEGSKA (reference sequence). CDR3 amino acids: CSARNREGYGYTF. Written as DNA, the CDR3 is TGCAGTGCTAGGAACAGGGAGGGCTATGGCTACACCTTC.

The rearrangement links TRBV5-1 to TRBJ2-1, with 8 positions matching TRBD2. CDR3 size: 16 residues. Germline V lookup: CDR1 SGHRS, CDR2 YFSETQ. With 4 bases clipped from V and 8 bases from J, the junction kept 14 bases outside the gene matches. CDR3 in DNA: TGCGCCAGCAGCCCGCGGGTTAGCGGGGCTGGGGATGAGCAGTTCTTC. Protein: CASSPRVSGAGDEQFF.

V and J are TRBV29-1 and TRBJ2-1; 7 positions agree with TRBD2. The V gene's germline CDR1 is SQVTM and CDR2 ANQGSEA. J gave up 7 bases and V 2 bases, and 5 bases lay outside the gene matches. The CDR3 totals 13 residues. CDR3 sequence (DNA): TGCAGCGTTGAACGGGACTACTGGAATGAGCAGTTCTTC. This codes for CSVERDYWNEQFF.

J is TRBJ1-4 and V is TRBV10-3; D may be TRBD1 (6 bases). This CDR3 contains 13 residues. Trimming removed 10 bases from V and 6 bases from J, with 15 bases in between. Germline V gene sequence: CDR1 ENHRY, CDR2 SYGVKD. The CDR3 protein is CATSDRDDEKLFF. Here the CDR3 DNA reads TGTGCCACCTCGGACAGAGATGATGAAAAACTGTTTTTT.

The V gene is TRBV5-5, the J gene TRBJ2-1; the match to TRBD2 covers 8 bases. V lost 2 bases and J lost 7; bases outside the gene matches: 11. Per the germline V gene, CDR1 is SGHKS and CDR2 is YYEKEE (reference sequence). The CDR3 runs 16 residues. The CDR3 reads CASSLSLAGFLNEQFF. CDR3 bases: TGTGCCAGCAGCTTAAGCCTAGCGGGCTTCTTGAATGAGCAGTTCTTC.

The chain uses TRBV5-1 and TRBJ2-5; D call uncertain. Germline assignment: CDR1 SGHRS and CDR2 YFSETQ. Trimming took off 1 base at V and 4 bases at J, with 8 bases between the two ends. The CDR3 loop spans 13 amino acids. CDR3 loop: CASSLRARETQYF. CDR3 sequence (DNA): TGCGCCAGCAGCTTGAGGGCTCGAGAGACCCAGTACTTC.

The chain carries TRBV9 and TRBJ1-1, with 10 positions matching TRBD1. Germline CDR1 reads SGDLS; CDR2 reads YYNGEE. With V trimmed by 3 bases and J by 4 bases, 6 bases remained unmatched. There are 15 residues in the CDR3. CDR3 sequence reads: CASSGDRGRSTEAFF. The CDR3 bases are TGTGCCAGCAGCGGTGACAGGGGGCGGAGCACTGAAGCTTTCTTT.

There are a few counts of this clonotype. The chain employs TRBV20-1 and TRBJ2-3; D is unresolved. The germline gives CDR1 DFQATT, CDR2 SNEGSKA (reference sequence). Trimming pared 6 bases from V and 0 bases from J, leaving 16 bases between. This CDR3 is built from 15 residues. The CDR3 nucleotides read TGCAGTGCCACCGCGGCTCATATTAGCACAGATACGCAGTATTTT. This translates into CSATAAHISTDTQYF.

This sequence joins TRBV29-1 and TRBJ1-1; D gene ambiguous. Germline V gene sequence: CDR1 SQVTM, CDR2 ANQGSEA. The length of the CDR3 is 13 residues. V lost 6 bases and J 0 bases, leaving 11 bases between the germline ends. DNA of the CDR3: TGCAGCGTAGCGAACAGCATGAACACTGAAGCTTTCTTT. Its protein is CSVANSMNTEAFF.

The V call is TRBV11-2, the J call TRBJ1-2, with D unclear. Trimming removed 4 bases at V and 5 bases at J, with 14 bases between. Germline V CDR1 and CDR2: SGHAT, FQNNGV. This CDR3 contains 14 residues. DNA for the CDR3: TGTGCCAGCAGCTCCCTAAAGCATGCATATGGCTACACCTTC. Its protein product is CASSSLKHAYGYTF.

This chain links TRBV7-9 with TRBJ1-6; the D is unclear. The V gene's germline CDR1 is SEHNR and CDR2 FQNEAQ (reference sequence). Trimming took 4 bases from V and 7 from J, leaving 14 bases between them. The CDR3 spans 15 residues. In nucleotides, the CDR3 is TGTGCCAGCAGCTGGAGAACCGGGCCAAATTCACCCCTCCACTTT. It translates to CASSWRTGPNSPLHF.

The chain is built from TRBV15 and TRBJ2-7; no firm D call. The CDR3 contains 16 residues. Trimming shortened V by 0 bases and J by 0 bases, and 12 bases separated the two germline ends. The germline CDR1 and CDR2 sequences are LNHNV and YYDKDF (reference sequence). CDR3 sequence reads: CATSRERTPFSYEQYF. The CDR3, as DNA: TGTGCCACCAGCAGAGAACGAACACCATTCTCCTACGAGCAGTACTTC.

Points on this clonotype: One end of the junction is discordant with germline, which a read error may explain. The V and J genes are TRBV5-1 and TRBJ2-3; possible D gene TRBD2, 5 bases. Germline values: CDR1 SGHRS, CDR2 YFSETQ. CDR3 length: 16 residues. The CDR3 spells CASSLYGRPSTDTQYF. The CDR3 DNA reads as TGCGCCAGCAGCTTGTATGGCAGACCTAGCACAGATACACAGTATTTT.

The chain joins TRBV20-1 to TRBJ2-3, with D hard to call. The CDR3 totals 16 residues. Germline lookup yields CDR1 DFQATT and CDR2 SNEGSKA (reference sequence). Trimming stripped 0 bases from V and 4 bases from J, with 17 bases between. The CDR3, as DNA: TGCAGTGCTAGAGATCCGTGGCCCGGTCGCGCAGATACGCAGTATTTT. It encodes CSARDPWPGRADTQYF.

The CDR3 loop reads CASSLALAGVTDTQYF. The DNA for the CDR3 is TGCGCCAGCAGCTTGGCCCTAGCGGGGGTGACAGATACGCAGTATTTT. The chain links TRBV5-1 to TRBJ2-3; 10 bases map to TRBD2. V shed 0 bases and J 3 bases; nucleotides not matched to a gene: 4. Germline CDR1 and CDR2: SGHRS and YFSETQ. This CDR3 has 16 residues.

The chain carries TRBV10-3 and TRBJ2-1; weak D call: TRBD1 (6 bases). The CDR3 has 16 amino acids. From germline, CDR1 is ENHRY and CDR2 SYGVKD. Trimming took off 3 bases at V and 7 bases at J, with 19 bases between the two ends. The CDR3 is CAISDEGRERGNEQFF. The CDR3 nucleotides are TGTGCCATCAGTGACGAGGGACGCGAGAGGGGGAATGAGCAGTTCTTC.

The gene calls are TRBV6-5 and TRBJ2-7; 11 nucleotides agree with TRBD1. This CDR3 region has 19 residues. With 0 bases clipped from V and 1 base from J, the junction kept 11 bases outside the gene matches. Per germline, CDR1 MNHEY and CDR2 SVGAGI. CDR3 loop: CASSYSNGWDRGISYEQYF. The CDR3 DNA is TGTGCCAGCAGTTACTCGAATGGGTGGGACAGGGGGATATCCTACGAGCAGTACTTC.

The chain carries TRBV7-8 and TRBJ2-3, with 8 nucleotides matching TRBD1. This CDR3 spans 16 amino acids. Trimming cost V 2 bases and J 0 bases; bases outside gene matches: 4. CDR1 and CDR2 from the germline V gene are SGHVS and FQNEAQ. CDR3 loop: CASSLLRQGSTDTQYF. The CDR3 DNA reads TGTGCCAGCAGCTTATTACGACAGGGGAGCACAGATACGCAGTATTTT.

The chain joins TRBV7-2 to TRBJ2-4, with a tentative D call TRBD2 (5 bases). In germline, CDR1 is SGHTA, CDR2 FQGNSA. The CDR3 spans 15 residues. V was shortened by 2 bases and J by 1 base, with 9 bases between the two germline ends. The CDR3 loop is CASSLRWEAKNIQYF. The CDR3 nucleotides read TGTGCCAGCAGCTTACGGTGGGAGGCCAAAAACATTCAGTACTTC.

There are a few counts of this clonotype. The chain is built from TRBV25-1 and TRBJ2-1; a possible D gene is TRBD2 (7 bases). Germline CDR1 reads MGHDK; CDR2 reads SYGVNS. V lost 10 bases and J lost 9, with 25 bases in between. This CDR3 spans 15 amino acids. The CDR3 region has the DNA TGTGCCACCGGACGGGGGGCGGGGTCCTTTAGTGAGCAGTTCTTC. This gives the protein CATGRGAGSFSEQFF.

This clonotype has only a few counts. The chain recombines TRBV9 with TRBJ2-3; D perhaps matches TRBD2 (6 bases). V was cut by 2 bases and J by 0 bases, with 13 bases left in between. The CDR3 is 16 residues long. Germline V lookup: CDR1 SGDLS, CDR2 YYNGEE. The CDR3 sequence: CASSVGSGASTDTQYF. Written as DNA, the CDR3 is TGTGCCAGCAGCGTGGGTAGCGGCGCTAGCACAGATACGCAGTATTTT.

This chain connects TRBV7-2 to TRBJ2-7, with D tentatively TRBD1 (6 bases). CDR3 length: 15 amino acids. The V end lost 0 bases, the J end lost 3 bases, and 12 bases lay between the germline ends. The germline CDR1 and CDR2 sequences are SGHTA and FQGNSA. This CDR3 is CASSLAPDRRYEQYF. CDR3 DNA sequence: TGTGCCAGCAGCTTAGCGCCGGACAGACGCTACGAGCAGTACTTC.

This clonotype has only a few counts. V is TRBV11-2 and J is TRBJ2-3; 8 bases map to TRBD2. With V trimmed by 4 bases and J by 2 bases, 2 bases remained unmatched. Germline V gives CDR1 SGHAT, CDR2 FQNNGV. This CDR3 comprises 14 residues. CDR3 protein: CASSSSGLTDTQYF. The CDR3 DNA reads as TGTGCCAGCAGCTCTAGCGGGCTCACAGATACGCAGTATTTT.